Included here is one T cell receptor (beta chain) sequence, with context. From germline, CDR1 is LGHDT and CDR2 YNNKEL (reference sequence). The CDR3 covers 16 residues. The V segment lost 1 base and the J segment 1 base; nucleotides outside the gene matches: 5. The data were produced by immunoSEQ multiplex PCR, yet TCRdb's version contains in-frame clones alone and is incomplete. The sample yields some 80,000 clones, 75% to 90% seen once. The sample comes from a study of blood T cell repertoires in COVID-19. Sequencing used peripheral blood. The TCR comes from a human donor in a cohort sampled during active COVID-19. V is TRBV3-1 (or the pseudogene TRBV3-2) and J is TRBJ2-3, with TRBD2 matching 7 bases. The CDR3 loop reads CASSQGPGGGTDTQYF. The CDR3 DNA sequence: TGTGCCAGCAGCCAAGGTCCGGGAGGAGGCACAGATACGCAGTATTTT.